This T cell receptor beta chain is from a study of cytomegalovirus exposure and HLA in healthy donors. Overall study findings and caveats: Most of the TCR beta V segments (in an earlier analysis) were productive either about 87% or about 30% of the time. In a later analysis, at a false discovery rate of 0.05, 15,000 to 20,000 TCR beta sequences matched HLA alleles.

CDR1 and CDR2 from the germline V gene are SGHDN and FVKESK. This CDR3 has 16 amino acids. V was shortened by 1 base and J by 2 bases, with 12 bases between the two germline ends. 13 Jbeta primers and 60 Vbeta primers were used for the PCR. Clones were sequenced by immunoSEQ multiplex PCR, and TCRdb holds only the in-frame ones, with some missing. The sample gives 200,000 or so clones, roughly four fifths of which show up once; about 1.4% is in the top ten. A word on this clone: The antigen remains undetermined.

At the time of sampling, donors were nominally healthy, though unrecorded immune exposures were likely. V and J are TRBV14 and TRBJ1-3, with a weak D call TRBD1 (5 bases). This clonotype was obtained from a girl aged 10-17 years in good health and CMV-seronegative. The sequenced sample was PBMCs. In DNA form, the CDR3 reads TGTGCCAGCAGCCAAGGGGTTGGAGGGGCTGGAAACACCATATATTTT. This sequence encodes CASSQGVGGAGNTIYF.